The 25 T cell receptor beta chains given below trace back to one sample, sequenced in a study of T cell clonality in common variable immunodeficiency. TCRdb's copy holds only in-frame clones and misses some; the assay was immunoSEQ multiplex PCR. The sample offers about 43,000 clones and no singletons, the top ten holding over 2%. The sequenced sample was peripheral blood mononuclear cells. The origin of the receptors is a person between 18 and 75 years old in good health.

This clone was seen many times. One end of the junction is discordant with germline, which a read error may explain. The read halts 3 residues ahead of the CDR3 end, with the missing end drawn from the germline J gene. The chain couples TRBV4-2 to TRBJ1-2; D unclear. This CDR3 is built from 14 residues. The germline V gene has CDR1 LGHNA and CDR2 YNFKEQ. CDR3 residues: CASSQDHGNYGYTF. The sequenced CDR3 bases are TGCGCCAGCAGCCAAGATCACGGGAACTATGGC.

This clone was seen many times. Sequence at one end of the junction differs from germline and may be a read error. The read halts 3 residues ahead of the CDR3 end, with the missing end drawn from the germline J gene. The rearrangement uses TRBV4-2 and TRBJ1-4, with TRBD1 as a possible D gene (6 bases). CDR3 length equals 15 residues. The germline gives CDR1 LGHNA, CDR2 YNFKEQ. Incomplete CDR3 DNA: TGCGCCAGCAGCCTAGGGCATAACAGGGATGAAAAA. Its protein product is CASSLGHNRDEK. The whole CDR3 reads CASSLGHNRDEKLFF.

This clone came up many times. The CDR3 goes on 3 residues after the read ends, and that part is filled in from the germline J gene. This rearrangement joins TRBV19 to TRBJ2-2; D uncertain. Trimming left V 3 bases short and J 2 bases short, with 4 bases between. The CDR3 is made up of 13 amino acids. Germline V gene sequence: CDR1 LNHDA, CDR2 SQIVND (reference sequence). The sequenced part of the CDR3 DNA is TGTGCCAGTAGTATTCAAAACACCGGGGAG. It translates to CASSIQNTGE. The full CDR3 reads CASSIQNTGELFF.

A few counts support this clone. CDR3 in amino acids: CASSYGTGKETQYF. The DNA read from the CDR3 is TGTGCCAGCAGCTACGGGACAGGGAAAGAGACC. The chain carries TRBV11-3 and TRBJ2-5, with 9 bases identical to TRBD1. The CDR3 extends 3 residues past the end of the read, so its final part is completed from the germline J gene. The germline gives CDR1 SGHNT, CDR2 YENEEA. V trimming: 4 bases; J trimming: 3 bases; junction bases outside the gene matches: 3. This CDR3 spans 14 amino acids.

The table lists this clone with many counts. The part of the CDR3 DNA that was read is TGCAGTGCTAACAGGGGAGGTGAGACC. The encoded protein is CSANRGGET. The full CDR3 protein reads CSANRGGETQYF. The chain uses TRBV20-1 and TRBJ2-5; tentative D call: TRBD1 (7 bases). The CDR3 is cut off 3 residues early in the read; its end comes from the germline J gene. This CDR3 has 12 amino acids. Germline CDR1 reads DFQATT; CDR2 reads SNEGSKA (reference sequence). The V gene lost 4 bases and the J gene lost 5 bases, with 11 bases spanning the gap.

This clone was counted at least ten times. The part of the CDR3 DNA that was read is TGTGCCAGCAGTTCCACTAGCGGAGAAGCCGGGGAG. This gives the protein CASSSTSGEAGE. The entire CDR3 sequence reads CASSSTSGEAGELFF. The rearrangement uses TRBV7-6 and TRBJ2-2, with TRBD2 identical over 8 bases. The read halts 3 residues ahead of the CDR3 end, with the missing end drawn from the germline J gene. The CDR3 loop spans 15 amino acids. Losses at the gene ends were 6 bases for V and 6 bases for J; bases not matched to a gene: 9. Germline CDR1 is SGHVS and CDR2 is FNYEAQ.

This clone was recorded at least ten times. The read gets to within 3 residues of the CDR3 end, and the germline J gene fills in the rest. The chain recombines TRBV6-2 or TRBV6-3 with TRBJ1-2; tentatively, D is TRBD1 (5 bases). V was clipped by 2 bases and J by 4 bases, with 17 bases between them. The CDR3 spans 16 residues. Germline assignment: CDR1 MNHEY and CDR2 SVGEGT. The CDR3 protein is CASSYGAGSLVYGYTF. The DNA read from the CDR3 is TGTGCCAGCAGTTACGGGGCAGGGAGTCTGGTCTATGGC.

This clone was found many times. CDR3 residues: CASSLHGTGDYGYTF. The DNA read from the CDR3 is TGTGCCAGCAGTTTACACGGGACAGGGGACTATGGC. The chain links TRBV5-6 to TRBJ1-2; 10 positions match TRBD1. Coverage ceases 3 residues before the CDR3 finishes, and the germline J gene fills in the end. The CDR3 length is 15 residues. The germline V gene has CDR1 SGHDT and CDR2 YYEEEE. The trim removed 5 bases at V and 3 bases at J, leaving 7 bases unmatched.

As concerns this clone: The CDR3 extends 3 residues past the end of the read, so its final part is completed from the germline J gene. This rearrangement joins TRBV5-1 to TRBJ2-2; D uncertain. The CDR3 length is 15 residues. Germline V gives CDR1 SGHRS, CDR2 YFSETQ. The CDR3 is CASSEARTTNEKLFF. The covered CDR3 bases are TGCGCCAGCAGCGAGGCCCGAACCACTAATGAAAAG.

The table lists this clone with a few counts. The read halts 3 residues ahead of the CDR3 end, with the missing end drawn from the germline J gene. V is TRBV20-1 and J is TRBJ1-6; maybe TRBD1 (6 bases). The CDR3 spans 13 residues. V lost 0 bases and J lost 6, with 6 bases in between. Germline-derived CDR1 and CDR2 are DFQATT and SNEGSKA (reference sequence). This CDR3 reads CSAREDSNSPLHF. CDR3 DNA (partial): TGCAGTGCTAGAGAGGACAGTAATTCACCC.

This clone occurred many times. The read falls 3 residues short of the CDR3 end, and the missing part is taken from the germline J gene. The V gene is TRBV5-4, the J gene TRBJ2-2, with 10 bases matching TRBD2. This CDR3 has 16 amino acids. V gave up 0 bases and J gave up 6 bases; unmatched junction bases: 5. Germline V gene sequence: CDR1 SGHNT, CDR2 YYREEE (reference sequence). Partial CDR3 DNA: TGTGCCAGCAGCTTGGTCACTAGCGGGGTCTCCGGGGAG. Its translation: CASSLVTSGVSGE. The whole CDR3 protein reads CASSLVTSGVSGELFF.

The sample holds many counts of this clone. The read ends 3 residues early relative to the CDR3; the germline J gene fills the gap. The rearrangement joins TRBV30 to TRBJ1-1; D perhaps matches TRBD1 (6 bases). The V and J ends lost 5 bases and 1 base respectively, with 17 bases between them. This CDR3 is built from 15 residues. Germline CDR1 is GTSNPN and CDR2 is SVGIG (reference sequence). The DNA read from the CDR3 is TGTGCCTGGGTTACAGGGTTTATAGGGAACACTGAA. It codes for CAWVTGFIGNTE. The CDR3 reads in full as CAWVTGFIGNTEAFF.

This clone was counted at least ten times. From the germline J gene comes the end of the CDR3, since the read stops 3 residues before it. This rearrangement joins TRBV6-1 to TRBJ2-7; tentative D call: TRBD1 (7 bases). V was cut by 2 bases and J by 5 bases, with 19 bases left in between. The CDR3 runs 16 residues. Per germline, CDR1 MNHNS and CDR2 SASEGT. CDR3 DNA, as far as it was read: TGTGCCAGCAGTGAATCGCAGGGGGGTTCTTGGGACGAG. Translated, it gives CASSESQGGSWDE. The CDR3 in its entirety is CASSESQGGSWDEQYF.

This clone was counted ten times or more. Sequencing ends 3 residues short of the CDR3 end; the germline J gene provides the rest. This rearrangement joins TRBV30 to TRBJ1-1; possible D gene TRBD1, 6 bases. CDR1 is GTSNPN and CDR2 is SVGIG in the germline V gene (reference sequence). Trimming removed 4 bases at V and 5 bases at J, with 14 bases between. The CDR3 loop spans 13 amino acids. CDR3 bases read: TGTGCCTGGACCGGGGGGGGCTGGACTGAA. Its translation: CAWTGGGWTE. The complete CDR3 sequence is CAWTGGGWTEAFF.

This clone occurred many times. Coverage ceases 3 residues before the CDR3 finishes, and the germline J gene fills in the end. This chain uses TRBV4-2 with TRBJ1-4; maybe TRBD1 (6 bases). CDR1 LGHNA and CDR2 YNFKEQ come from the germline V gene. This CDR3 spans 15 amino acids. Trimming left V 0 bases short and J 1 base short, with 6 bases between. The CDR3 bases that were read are TGTGCCAGCAGCCAAGACAGGGGAACTAATGAAAAA. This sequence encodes CASSQDRGTNEK. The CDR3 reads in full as CASSQDRGTNEKLFF.

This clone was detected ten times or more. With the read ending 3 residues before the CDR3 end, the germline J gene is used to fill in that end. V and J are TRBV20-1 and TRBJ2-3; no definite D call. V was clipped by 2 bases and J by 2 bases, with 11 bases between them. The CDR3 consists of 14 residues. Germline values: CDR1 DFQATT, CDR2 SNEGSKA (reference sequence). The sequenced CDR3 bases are TGCAGTGCTAGACCCGATTACACCACAGATACG. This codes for CSARPDYTTDT. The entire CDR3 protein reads CSARPDYTTDTQYF.

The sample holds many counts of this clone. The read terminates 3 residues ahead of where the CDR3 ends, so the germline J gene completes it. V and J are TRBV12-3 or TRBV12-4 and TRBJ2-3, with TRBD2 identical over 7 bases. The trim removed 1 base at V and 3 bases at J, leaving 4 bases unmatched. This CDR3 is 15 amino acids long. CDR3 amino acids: CASSLGASGTDTQYF. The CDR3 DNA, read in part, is TGTGCCAGCAGTTTAGGGGCTAGCGGTACAGATACG.

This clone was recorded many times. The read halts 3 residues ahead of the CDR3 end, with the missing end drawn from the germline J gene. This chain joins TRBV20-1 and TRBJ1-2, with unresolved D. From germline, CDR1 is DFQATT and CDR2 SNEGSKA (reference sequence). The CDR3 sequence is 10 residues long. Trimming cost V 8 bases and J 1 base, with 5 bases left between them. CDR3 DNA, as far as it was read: TGCAGTCCTCTTAACTATGGC. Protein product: CSPLNYG. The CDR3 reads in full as CSPLNYGYTF.

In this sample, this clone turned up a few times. The CDR3 DNA, read in part, is TGTGCCAGCAGCTTCCCGGGACTAGTCCTCAATGAG. This translates into CASSFPGLVLNE. The entire CDR3 is CASSFPGLVLNEQFF. This rearrangement joins TRBV7-9 to TRBJ2-1, with 8 bases fitting TRBD2. The CDR3 goes on 3 residues after the read ends, and that part is filled in from the germline J gene. V trimming: 3 bases; J trimming: 6 bases; junction bases outside the gene matches: 7. Germline-derived CDR1 and CDR2 are SEHNR and FQNEAQ (reference sequence). The CDR3 has 15 residues.

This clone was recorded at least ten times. The part of the CDR3 DNA that was read is TGCAGTGCGACCGACAGGGCCTATGGC. Translation gives CSATDRAYG. The CDR3 in its entirety is CSATDRAYGYTF. The J gene is TRBJ1-2, the V gene TRBV20-1; TRBD1 matches at 7 bases. Sequencing ends 3 residues short of the CDR3 end; the germline J gene provides the rest. The CDR3 sequence is 12 residues long. From germline, CDR1 is DFQATT and CDR2 SNEGSKA (reference sequence). Germline trimming cut 6 bases from V and 4 bases from J; bases unmatched to any gene: 5.

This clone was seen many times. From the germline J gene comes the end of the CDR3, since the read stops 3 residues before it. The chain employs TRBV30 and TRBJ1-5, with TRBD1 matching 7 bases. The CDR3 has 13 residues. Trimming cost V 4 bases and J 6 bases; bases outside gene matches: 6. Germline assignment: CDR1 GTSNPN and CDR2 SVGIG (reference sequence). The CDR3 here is CAWTTGEGQPQHF. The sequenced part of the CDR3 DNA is TGTGCCTGGACTACAGGGGAGGGTCAGCCC.

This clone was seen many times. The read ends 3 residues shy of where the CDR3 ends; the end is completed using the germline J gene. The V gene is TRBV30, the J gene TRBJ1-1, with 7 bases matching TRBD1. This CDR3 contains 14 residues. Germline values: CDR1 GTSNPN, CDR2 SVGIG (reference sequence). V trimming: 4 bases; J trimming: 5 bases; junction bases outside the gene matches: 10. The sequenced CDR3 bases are TGTGCCTGGACGGAGGGGGCGTGGAGGACTGAA. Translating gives CAWTEGAWRTE. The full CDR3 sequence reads CAWTEGAWRTEAFF.

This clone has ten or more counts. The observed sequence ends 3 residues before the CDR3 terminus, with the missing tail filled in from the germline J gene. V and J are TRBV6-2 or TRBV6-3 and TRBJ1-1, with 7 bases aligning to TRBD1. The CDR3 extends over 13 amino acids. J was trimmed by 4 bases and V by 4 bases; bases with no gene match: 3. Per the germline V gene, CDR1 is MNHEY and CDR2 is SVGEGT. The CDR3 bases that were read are TGTGCCAGCAGTTGGGGACAGTCCACTGAA. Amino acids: CASSWGQSTE. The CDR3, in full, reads CASSWGQSTEAFF.

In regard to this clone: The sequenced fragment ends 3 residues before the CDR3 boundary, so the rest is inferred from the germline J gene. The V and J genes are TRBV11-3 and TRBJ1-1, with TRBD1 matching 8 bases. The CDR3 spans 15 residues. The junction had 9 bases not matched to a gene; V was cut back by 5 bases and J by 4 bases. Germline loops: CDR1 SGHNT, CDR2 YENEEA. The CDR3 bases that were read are TGTGCCAGCAGCCGAAACGGACAGGGTAGCACTGAA. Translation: CASSRNGQGSTE. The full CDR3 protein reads CASSRNGQGSTEAFF.

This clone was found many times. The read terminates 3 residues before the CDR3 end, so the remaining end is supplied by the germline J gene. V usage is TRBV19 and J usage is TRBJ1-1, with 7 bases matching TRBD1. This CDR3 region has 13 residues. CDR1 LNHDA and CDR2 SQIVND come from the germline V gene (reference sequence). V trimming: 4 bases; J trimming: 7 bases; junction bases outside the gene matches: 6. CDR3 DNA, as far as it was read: TGTGCCAGTAGTACTCAGACAGGGAATGAA. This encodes CASSTQTGNE. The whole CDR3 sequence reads CASSTQTGNEAFF.